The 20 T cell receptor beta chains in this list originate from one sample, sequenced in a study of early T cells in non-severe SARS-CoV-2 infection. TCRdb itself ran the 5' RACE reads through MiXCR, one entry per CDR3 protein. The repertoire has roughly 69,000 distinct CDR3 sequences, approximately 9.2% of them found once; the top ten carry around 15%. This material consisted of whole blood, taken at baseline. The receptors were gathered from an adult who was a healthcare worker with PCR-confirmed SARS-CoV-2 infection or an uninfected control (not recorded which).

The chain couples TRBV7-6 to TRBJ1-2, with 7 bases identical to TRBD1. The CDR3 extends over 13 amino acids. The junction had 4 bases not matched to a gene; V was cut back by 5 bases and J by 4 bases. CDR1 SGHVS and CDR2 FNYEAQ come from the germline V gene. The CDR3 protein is CASSGSGGYGYTF. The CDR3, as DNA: TGTGCCAGCAGCGGATCAGGGGGCTATGGCTACACCTTC.

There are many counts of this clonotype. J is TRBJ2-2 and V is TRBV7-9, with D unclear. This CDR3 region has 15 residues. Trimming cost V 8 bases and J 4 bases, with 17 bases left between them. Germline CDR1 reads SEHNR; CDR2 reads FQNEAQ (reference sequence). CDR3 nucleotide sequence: TGTGCCAGCCCCTTGGGGTCCCAGAGCACCGGGGAGCTGTTTTTT. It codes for CASPLGSQSTGELFF. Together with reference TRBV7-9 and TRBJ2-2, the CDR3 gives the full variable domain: DTGVSQNPRHKITKRGQNVTFRCDPISEHNRLYWYRQTLGQGPEFLTYFQNEAQLEKSRLLSDRFSAERPKGSFSTLEIQRTEQGDSAMYLCASPLGSQSTGELFFGEGSRLTVL.

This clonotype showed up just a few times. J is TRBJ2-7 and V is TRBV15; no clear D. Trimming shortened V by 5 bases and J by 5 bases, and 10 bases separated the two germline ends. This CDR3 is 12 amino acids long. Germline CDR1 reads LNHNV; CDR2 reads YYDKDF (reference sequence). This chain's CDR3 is CATSGTMDEQYF. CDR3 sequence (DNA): TGTGCCACCAGCGGTACTATGGACGAGCAGTACTTC.

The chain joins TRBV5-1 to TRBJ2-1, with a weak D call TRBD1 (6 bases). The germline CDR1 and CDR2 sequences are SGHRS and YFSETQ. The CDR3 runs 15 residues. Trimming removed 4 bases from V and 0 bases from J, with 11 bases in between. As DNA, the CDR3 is TGCGCCAGCAGCGCCCGGACAGCCTCCTACAATGAGCAGTTCTTC. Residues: CASSARTASYNEQFF.

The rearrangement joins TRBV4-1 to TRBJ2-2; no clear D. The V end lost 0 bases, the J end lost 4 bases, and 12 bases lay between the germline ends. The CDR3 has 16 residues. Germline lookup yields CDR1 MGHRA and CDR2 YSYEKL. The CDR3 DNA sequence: TGCGCCAGCAGCCAAGATTCCGGACGGGCCACCGGGGAGCTGTTTTTT. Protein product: CASSQDSGRATGELFF.

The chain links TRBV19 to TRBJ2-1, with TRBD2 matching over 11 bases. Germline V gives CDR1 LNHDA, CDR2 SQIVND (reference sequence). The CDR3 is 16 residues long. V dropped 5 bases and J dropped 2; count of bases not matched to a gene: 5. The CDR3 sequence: CASSGTSGSTYNEQFF. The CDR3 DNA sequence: TGTGCCAGTAGTGGAACTAGCGGGAGCACCTACAATGAGCAGTTCTTC.

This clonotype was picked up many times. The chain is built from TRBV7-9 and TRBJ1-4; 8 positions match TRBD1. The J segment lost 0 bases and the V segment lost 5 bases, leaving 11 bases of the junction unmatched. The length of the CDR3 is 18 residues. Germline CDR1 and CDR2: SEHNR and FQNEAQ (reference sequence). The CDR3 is CASSVGQGRAPTNEKLFF. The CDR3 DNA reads TGTGCCAGCAGCGTCGGACAGGGACGGGCCCCAACTAATGAAAAACTGTTTTTT.

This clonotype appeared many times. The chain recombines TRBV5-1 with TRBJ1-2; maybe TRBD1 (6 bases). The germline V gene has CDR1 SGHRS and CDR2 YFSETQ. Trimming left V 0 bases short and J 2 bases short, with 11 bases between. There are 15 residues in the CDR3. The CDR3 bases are TGCGCCAGCAGCTTGGAAACAGGGATGAACTATGGCTACACCTTC. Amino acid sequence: CASSLETGMNYGYTF.

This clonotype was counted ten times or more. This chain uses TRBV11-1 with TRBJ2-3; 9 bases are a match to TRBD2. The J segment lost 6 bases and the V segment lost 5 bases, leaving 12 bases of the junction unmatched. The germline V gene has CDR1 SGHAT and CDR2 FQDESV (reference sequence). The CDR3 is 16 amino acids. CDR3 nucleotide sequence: TGTGCCAGCAGCCTCGCCGGCGGGAGGGTTTATGATACGCAGTATTTT. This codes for CASSLAGGRVYDTQYF.

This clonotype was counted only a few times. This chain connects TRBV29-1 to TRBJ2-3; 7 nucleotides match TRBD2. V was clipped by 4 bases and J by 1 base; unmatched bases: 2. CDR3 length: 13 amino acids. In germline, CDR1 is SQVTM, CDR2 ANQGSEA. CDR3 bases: TGCAGCGTTGGAACTAGCGGCACAGATACGCAGTATTTT. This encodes CSVGTSGTDTQYF.

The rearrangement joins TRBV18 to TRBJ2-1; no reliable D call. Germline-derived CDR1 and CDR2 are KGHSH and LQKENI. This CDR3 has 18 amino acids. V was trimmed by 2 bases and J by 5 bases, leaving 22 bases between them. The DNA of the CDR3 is TGTGCCAGCTCACCAGTTGGCTCATCCGGCTTCAGGAACAATGAGCAGTTCTTC. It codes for CASSPVGSSGFRNNEQFF.

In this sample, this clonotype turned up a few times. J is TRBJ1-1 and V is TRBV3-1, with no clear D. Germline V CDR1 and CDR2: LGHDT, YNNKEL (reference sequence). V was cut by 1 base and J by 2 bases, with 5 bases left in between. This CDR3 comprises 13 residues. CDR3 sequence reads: CASSQGKNTEAFF. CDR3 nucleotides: TGTGCCAGCAGCCAAGGCAAAAACACTGAAGCTTTCTTT.

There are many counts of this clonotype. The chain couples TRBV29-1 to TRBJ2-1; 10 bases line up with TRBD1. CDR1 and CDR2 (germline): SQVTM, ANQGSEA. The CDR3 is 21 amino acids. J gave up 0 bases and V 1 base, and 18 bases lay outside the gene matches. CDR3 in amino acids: CSVEGTGGTSGTMSSYNEQFF. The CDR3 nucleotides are TGCAGCGTTGAAGGGACAGGGGGAACTAGCGGAACCATGAGCTCCTACAATGAGCAGTTCTTC.

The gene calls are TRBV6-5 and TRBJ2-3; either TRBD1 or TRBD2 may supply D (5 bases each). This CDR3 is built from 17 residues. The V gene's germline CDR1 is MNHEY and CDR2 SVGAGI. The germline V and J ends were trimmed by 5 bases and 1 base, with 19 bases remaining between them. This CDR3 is CASSPQAVGTRTDTQYF. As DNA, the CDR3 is TGTGCCAGCAGTCCACAAGCGGTGGGGACGCGCACAGATACGCAGTATTTT.

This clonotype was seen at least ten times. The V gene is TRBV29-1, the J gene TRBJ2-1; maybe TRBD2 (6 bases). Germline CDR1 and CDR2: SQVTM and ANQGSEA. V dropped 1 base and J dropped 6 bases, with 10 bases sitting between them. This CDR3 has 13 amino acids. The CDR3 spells CSVEAGVGNEQFF. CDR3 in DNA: TGCAGCGTTGAAGCGGGAGTAGGCAATGAGCAGTTCTTC.

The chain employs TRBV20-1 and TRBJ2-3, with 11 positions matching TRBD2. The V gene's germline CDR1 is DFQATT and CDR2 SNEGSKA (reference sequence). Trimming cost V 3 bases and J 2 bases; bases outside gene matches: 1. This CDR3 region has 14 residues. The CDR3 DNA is TGCAGTGCTAGGGGACTAGCGGTCACAGATACGCAGTATTTT. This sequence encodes CSARGLAVTDTQYF.

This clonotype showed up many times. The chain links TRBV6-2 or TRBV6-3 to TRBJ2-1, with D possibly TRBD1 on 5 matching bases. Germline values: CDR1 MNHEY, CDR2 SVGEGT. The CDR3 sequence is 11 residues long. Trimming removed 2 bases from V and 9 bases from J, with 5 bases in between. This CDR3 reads CASSYGAEQFF. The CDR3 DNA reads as TGTGCCAGCAGTTACGGGGCTGAGCAGTTCTTC.

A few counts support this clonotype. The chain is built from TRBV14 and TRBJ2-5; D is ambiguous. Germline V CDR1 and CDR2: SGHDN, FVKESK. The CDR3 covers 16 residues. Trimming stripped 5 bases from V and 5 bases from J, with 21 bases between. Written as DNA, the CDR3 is TGTGCCAGCAGCGCTACGGGTCCCCGAGTGATGGAGACCCAGTACTTC. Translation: CASSATGPRVMETQYF.

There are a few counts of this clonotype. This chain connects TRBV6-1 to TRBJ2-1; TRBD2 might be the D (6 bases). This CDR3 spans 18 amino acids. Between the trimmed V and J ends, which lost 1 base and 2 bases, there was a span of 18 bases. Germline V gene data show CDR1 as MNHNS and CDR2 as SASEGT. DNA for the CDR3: TGTGCCAGCAGTGAAGGAGTACATAGCGGATTGACCTACAATGAGCAGTTCTTC. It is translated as CASSEGVHSGLTYNEQFF.

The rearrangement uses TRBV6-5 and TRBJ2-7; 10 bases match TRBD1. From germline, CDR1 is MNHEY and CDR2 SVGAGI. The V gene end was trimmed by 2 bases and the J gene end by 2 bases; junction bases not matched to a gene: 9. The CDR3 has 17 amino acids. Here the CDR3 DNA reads TGTGCCAGCAGTTACCAGAACCCGGGACAGGGGCCCTACGAGCAGTACTTC. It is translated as CASSYQNPGQGPYEQYF.